Reported below is one TCR beta chain. This CDR3 comprises 13 residues. Germline V lookup: CDR1 LNHDA, CDR2 SQIVND (reference sequence). The V end was cut by 3 bases, the J end by 4 bases, with 9 bases between. Repertoires were generated with immunoSEQ multiplex PCR, while TCRdb's copy carries only in-frame clones and drops some. This sample has hundreds of thousands of clones, with roughly 93% found just once. The record originates from a study of brain T cells in children with intractable seizures. The time point was: blood from clinic visit 5 months post-surgery; TSC patient then seizure free. The clonotype originates from a boy younger than two with tuberous sclerosis and intractable seizures. J is TRBJ1-2 and V is TRBV19, with a tentative D call TRBD1 (6 bases). Sample: peripheral blood, taken 4 to 5 months after surgery. The CDR3 DNA reads TGTGCCAGTAGTATGGGGGGCACCTATGGCTACACCTTC. Amino acid sequence: CASSMGGTYGYTF. Full variable domain (remainder filled in from reference TRBV19 and TRBJ1-2): DGGITQSPKYLFRKEGQNVTLSCEQNLNHDAMYWYRQDPGQGLRLIYYSQIVNDFQKGDIAEGYSVSREKKESFPLTVTSAQKNPTAFYLCASSMGGTYGYTFGSGTRLTVV.